This section outlines one T cell receptor beta chain sequence together with its context. TCRdb independently ran MiXCR on the RT-PCR reads; one entry per CDR3 protein. Among roughly 880,000 distinct CDR3 sequences listed, roughly 18% were seen once. The data stem from a study of patients and donors after allogeneic stem cell transplantation. CDR1 is SGHAT, CDR2 FQNNGV, per germline. This CDR3 contains 17 residues. Trimming at V came to 3 bases and at J to 11 bases, leaving 19 bases not matched to a gene. Input material: blood, either unsorted or a sorted T cell fraction (not recorded which). This TCR came from a human donor who was either an allogeneic HSCT recipient or a stem cell or donor lymphocyte infusion donor (not recorded which). It is not recorded whose cells these are; they may come from a transplant donor. The V and J genes are TRBV11-2 and TRBJ2-3, with TRBD2 matching over 8 bases. CDR3 in amino acids: CASSLASLREARVGQYF. CDR3 nucleotides: TGTGCCAGCAGCTTGGCCTCCCTGCGGGAGGCCCGGGTGGGGCAGTATTTT.